Following are 26 T cell receptor beta chains from one sample sequenced in a study of blood T cell repertoires in COVID-19. The method was immunoSEQ multiplex PCR; TCRdb's version includes in-frame clones alone and lacks a portion of them. The table lists 200,000 to 250,000 clones, 65% to 85% of them singletons. The sample comprised PBMCs or T cells enriched from blood (not recorded which). These receptors all stem from a woman aged 55-70 years who had recovered from COVID-19.

The chain employs TRBV18 and TRBJ2-5, with 10 nucleotides matching TRBD1. The J segment lost 5 bases and the V segment lost 3 bases, leaving 12 bases of the junction unmatched. This CDR3 has 17 residues. Germline CDR1 KGHSH, CDR2 LQKENI. The CDR3 sequence is CASSPSPGQGIGETQYF. The DNA for the CDR3 is TGTGCCAGCTCACCGTCTCCGGGACAGGGGATCGGGGAGACCCAGTACTTC.

The J gene is TRBJ2-5, the V gene TRBV5-1; 7 bases align to TRBD2. The CDR3 extends over 13 amino acids. The V gene's germline CDR1 is SGHRS and CDR2 YFSETQ. V was pared by 4 bases and J by 2 bases, with 2 bases of the junction left unmatched. Here the CDR3 DNA reads TGCGCCAGCAGCGGGGGGGATCAAGAGACCCAGTACTTC. Amino acid sequence: CASSGGDQETQYF. Filled out from reference TRBV5-1 and TRBJ2-5, the complete variable domain reads KAGVTQTPRYLIKTRGQQVTLSCSPISGHRSVSWYQQTPGQGLQFLFEYFSETQRNKGNFPGRFSGRQFSNSRSEMNVSTLELGDSALYLCASSGGDQETQYFGPGTRLLVL.

V and J are TRBV29-1 and TRBJ2-5; D might be TRBD2 (5 bases). V was clipped by 3 bases and J by 2 bases, with 10 bases between them. From germline, CDR1 is SQVTM and CDR2 ANQGSEA. The CDR3 runs to 13 residues. The CDR3 bases are TGCAGCGTTGATCGGGGAGCTCAAGAGACCCAGTACTTC. Translated, it gives CSVDRGAQETQYF.

The chain combines TRBV7-9 with TRBJ2-3; 7 bases fit TRBD1. The germline V gene has CDR1 SEHNR and CDR2 FQNEAQ (reference sequence). The ends lost 5 bases at V and 3 bases at J; junction bases unmatched: 8. This CDR3 is built from 15 residues. The DNA of the CDR3 is TGTGCCAGCAGCACCAGCCTGACAGGGACAGATACGCAGTATTTT. It codes for CASSTSLTGTDTQYF.

The chain carries TRBV15 and TRBJ2-7, with 8 bases identical to TRBD1. J gave up 1 base and V 10 bases, and 6 bases lay outside the gene matches. The length of the CDR3 is 13 residues. Germline CDR1 reads LNHNV; CDR2 reads YYDKDF (reference sequence). The CDR3 reads CAIGQGTSYEQYF. In DNA, the CDR3 is TGTGCCATCGGACAGGGTACGTCCTACGAGCAGTACTTC.

The chain combines TRBV9 with TRBJ2-2; TRBD2 agrees at 9 bases. The CDR3 covers 16 residues. After removal of 2 bases from V and 5 bases from J, the junction contained 7 bases not matched to a gene. Looked up from germline, CDR1 is SGDLS and CDR2 is YYNGEE. CDR3 residues: CASSVLPTSGTGELFF. CDR3 DNA: TGTGCCAGCAGCGTCCTGCCGACTAGCGGAACCGGGGAGCTGTTTTTT.

The chain joins TRBV27 to TRBJ2-7, with D maybe TRBD1 (5 bases). The germline CDR1 and CDR2 sequences are MNHEY and SMNVEV (reference sequence). Trimming pared 2 bases from V and 5 bases from J, leaving 16 bases between. This CDR3 is built from 15 residues. CDR3 in amino acids: CASSLGAGWWDEQYF. Here the CDR3 DNA reads TGTGCCAGCAGTTTAGGAGCAGGGTGGTGGGACGAGCAGTACTTC.

This clone was seen a few times. The rearrangement links TRBV4-3 to TRBJ1-6, with D tentatively TRBD1 (6 bases). CDR3 length: 16 amino acids. With 0 bases removed from V and 10 bases from J, the gap between germline ends came to 16 bases. Germline-derived CDR1 and CDR2 are LGHNA and YSLEER. CDR3 sequence: CASSQDGGRVRSPLHF. CDR3 DNA sequence: TGCGCCAGCAGCCAAGATGGGGGCAGGGTGCGCTCACCCCTCCACTTT.

The rearrangement links TRBV15 to TRBJ1-1; D ambiguous. Germline CDR1 LNHNV, CDR2 YYDKDF (reference sequence). CDR3 length: 14 amino acids. Trimming took off 1 base at V and 1 base at J, with 7 bases between the two ends. CDR3 coding DNA: TGTGCCACCAGCAGAGGGCACGCGAACACTGAAGCTTTCTTT. Its translation is CATSRGHANTEAFF.

The V gene is TRBV9, the J gene TRBJ2-7, with TRBD2 as a possible D gene (6 bases). Germline V gene lookup returns CDR1 SGDLS and CDR2 YYNGEE. V shed 4 bases and J shed 2 bases, with 13 bases lying between them. The CDR3 consists of 14 residues. This chain's CDR3 is CASSLGLPPYEQYF. CDR3 bases: TGTGCCAGCAGCTTGGGACTCCCGCCCTACGAGCAGTACTTC.

The rearrangement uses TRBV19 and TRBJ2-1; tentative D call: TRBD2 (6 bases). Germline V gene data show CDR1 as LNHDA and CDR2 as SQIVND (reference sequence). Trimming pared 5 bases from V and 0 bases from J, leaving 14 bases between. This CDR3 region has 16 residues. CDR3 DNA: TGTGCCAGTAGTTCCTTAGCGGCTAGCTCCTACAATGAGCAGTTCTTC. Its protein is CASSSLAASSYNEQFF. The full variable domain, with the rest looked up from reference TRBV19 and TRBJ2-1, is DGGITQSPKYLFRKEGQNVTLSCEQNLNHDAMYWYRQDPGQGLRLIYYSQIVNDFQKGDIAEGYSVSREKKESFPLTVTSAQKNPTAFYLCASSSLAASSYNEQFFGPGTRLTVL.

V usage is TRBV12-3 or TRBV12-4 and J usage is TRBJ2-2; D unclear. This CDR3 comprises 12 residues. Trimming removed 3 bases from V and 6 bases from J, with 5 bases in between. Here the CDR3 DNA reads TGTGCCAGCAGTTTTTATCCCGGGGAGCTGTTTTTT. Protein sequence: CASSFYPGELFF.

The V call is TRBV25-1, the J call TRBJ1-6; TRBD1 is a possible D gene (6 bases). This CDR3 spans 13 amino acids. V lost 8 bases and J lost 7, with 12 bases in between. Germline lookup yields CDR1 MGHDK and CDR2 SYGVNS. CDR3 residues: CASHGTTNSPLHF. The CDR3 DNA reads as TGTGCCAGCCACGGGACAACGAATTCACCCCTCCACTTT. The whole variable domain, filled in from reference TRBV25-1 and TRBJ1-6, reads EADIYQTPRYLVIGTGKKITLECSQTMGHDKMYWYQQDPGMELHLIHYSYGVNSTEKGDLSSESTVSRIRTEHFPLTLESARPSHTSQYLCASHGTTNSPLHFGNGTRLTVT.

V gene TRBV3-1 (or the pseudogene TRBV3-2) combines with J gene TRBJ2-2; 8 bases align to TRBD2. The germline gives CDR1 LGHDT, CDR2 YNNKEL (reference sequence). Germline trimming cut 4 bases from V and 9 bases from J; bases unmatched to any gene: 7. The CDR3 runs 14 residues. In nucleotides, the CDR3 is TGTGCCAGCAGCCTAACCAGCGGGAGCTGGGAGCTGTTTTTT. The encoded protein is CASSLTSGSWELFF.

J is TRBJ1-5 and V is TRBV28; TRBD1 aligns across 8 bases. The ends lost 6 bases at V and 2 bases at J; junction bases unmatched: 9. The CDR3 extends over 16 amino acids. CDR1 and CDR2 from the germline V gene are MDHEN and SYDVKM. CDR3 sequence: CASRKDRARGNQPQHF. CDR3 in DNA: TGTGCCAGCAGGAAGGACAGGGCGAGAGGCAATCAGCCCCAGCATTTT.

The chain carries TRBV5-6 and TRBJ1-2, with 10 bases lining up with TRBD1. Germline V gives CDR1 SGHDT, CDR2 YYEEEE. The CDR3 contains 15 residues. V was clipped by 4 bases and J by 1 base; unmatched bases: 4. This CDR3 is CASSPDRGLNYGYTF. CDR3 coding DNA: TGTGCCAGCAGCCCCGACAGGGGGCTTAACTATGGCTACACCTTC.

This clone was picked up one time. The V call is TRBV28, the J call TRBJ1-1; TRBD1 matches at 8 bases. This CDR3 is built from 14 residues. CDR1 MDHEN and CDR2 SYDVKM come from the germline V gene. The junction had 8 bases not matched to a gene; V was cut back by 6 bases and J by 5 bases. This CDR3 is CASSLTGASTEAFF. The CDR3 DNA reads as TGTGCCAGCAGCCTGACAGGGGCTAGTACTGAAGCTTTCTTT.

The V and J genes are TRBV7-8 and TRBJ1-2; 8 nucleotides align to TRBD1. CDR1 is SGHVS and CDR2 is FQNEAQ in the germline V gene. This CDR3 is built from 15 residues. The ends lost 5 bases at V and 8 bases at J; junction bases unmatched: 13. The CDR3 DNA reads TGTGCCAGCAGCAACCCGGACAGGGCCTATGTGGGCTACACCTTC. Its protein is CASSNPDRAYVGYTF.

This sequence joins TRBV5-1 and TRBJ1-4, with D possibly TRBD1 on 5 matching bases. The ends were cut back, 1 base at V and 6 bases at J, with 13 bases in the middle. From germline, CDR1 is SGHRS and CDR2 YFSETQ. The CDR3 has 15 residues. The CDR3 region is CASSLTAGLDEKLFF. DNA for the CDR3: TGCGCCAGCAGCTTGACGGCAGGGTTAGATGAAAAACTGTTTTTT.

The rearrangement uses TRBV7-2 and TRBJ2-1; D gene unclear. Looked up from germline, CDR1 is SGHTA and CDR2 is FQGNSA. The V end was cut by 7 bases, the J end by 0 bases, with 7 bases between. This CDR3 region has 13 residues. CDR3 DNA sequence: TGTGCCAGCACCCCCCTCTCCTACAATGAGCAGTTCTTC. Protein sequence: CASTPLSYNEQFF.

The rearrangement links TRBV7-2 to TRBJ2-1, with 9 bases matching TRBD2. From germline, CDR1 is SGHTA and CDR2 FQGNSA. V shed 2 bases, J shed 6 bases, and the junction held 2 bases outside the gene matches. The CDR3 length is 14 residues. CDR3 in DNA: TGTGCCAGCAGCTTACTAGCGGGGCGCAATGAGCAGTTCTTC. Translation: CASSLLAGRNEQFF.

Only one count was recorded for this clone. The rearrangement uses TRBV9 and TRBJ2-3, with 12 positions matching TRBD2. This CDR3 region has 17 residues. Unmatched junction bases numbered 7, after V lost 0 bases and J lost 5 bases. Germline CDR1 reads SGDLS; CDR2 reads YYNGEE. The CDR3 spells CASSVAPSGRGQDTQYF. CDR3 DNA: TGTGCCAGCAGCGTAGCTCCTAGCGGGAGGGGTCAAGATACGCAGTATTTT. Drawing the rest from reference TRBV9 and TRBJ2-3, the complete variable domain is DSGVTQTPKHLITATGQRVTLRCSPRSGDLSVYWYQQSLDQGLQFLIQYYNGEERAKGNILERFSAQQFPDLHSELNLSSLELGDSALYFCASSVAPSGRGQDTQYFGPGTRLTVL.

This clone has only a few counts. The CDR3 nucleotides read TGTGCCAGCAGCGTAAGTCTACGCTCTAACTATGGCTACACCTTC. This gives the protein CASSVSLRSNYGYTF. The chain carries TRBV9 and TRBJ1-2, with no clear D. This CDR3 is built from 15 residues. Germline V lookup: CDR1 SGDLS, CDR2 YYNGEE. V gave up 1 base and J gave up 0 bases, with 10 bases separating them.

The chain links TRBV5-1 to TRBJ2-3; 9 bases line up with TRBD2. The CDR3 covers 16 residues. Germline V gives CDR1 SGHRS, CDR2 YFSETQ. After removal of 4 bases from V and 2 bases from J, the junction contained 8 bases not matched to a gene. The CDR3 here is CASSMRLAGLTDTQYF. CDR3 nucleotides: TGCGCCAGCAGCATGAGGCTAGCGGGGCTCACAGATACGCAGTATTTT. Based on the CDR3 plus reference TRBV5-1 and TRBJ2-3, the full variable domain is KAGVTQTPRYLIKTRGQQVTLSCSPISGHRSVSWYQQTPGQGLQFLFEYFSETQRNKGNFPGRFSGRQFSNSRSEMNVSTLELGDSALYLCASSMRLAGLTDTQYFGPGTRLTVL.

The chain recombines TRBV2 with TRBJ2-7; 9 positions agree with TRBD2. This CDR3 has 14 residues. Trimming at V came to 9 bases and at J to 2 bases, leaving 8 bases not matched to a gene. CDR1 SNHLY and CDR2 FYNNEI come from the germline V gene. CDR3 sequence: CASLTSGITYEQYF. The CDR3 DNA reads TGTGCCAGTCTGACTAGCGGCATAACCTACGAGCAGTACTTC. The full variable domain, rest sourced from reference TRBV2 and TRBJ2-7, is EPEVTQTPSHQVTQMGQEVILRCVPISNHLYFYWYRQILGQKVEFLVSFYNNEISEKSEIFDDQFSVERPDGSNFTLKIRSTKLEDSAMYFCASLTSGITYEQYFGPGTRLTVT.

The chain recombines TRBV25-1 with TRBJ1-2; 7 bases match TRBD1. V was pared by 7 bases and J by 2 bases, with 1 base of the junction left unmatched. There are 12 residues in the CDR3. In germline, CDR1 is MGHDK, CDR2 SYGVNS. The CDR3 DNA is TGTGCCAGCAAGGGACAGAACTATGGCTACACCTTC. This gives the protein CASKGQNYGYTF.